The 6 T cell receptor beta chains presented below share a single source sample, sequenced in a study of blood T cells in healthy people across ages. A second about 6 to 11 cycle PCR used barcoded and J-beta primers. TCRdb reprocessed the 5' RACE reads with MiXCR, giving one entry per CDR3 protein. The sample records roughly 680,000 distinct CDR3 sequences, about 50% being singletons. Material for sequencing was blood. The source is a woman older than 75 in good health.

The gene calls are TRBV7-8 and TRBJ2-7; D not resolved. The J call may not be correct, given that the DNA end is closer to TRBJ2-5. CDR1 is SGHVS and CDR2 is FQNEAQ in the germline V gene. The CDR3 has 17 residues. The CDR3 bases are TGTGCCAGCAGCTTACATCTCCGTTTAGCCAGCGAAGAGACCCAGTACTTC. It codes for CASSLHLRLASEETQYF.

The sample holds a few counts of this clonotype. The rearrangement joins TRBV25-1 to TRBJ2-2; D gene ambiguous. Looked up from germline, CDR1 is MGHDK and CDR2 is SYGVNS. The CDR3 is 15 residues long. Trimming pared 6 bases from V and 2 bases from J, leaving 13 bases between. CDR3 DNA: TGTGCCAGCAGAAGTTTTAAGTCCAACACCGGGGAGCTGTTTTTT. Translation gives CASRSFKSNTGELFF.

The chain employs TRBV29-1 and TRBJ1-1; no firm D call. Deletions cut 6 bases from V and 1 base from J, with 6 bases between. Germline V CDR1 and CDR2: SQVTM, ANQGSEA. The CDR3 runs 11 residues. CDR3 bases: TGCAGCGTGAAAGGGAACACTGAAGCTTTCTTT. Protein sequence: CSVKGNTEAFF.

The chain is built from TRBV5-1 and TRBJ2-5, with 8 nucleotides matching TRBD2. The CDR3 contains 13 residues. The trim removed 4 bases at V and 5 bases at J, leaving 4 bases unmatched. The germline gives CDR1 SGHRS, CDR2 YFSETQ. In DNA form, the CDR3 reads TGCGCCAGCAGCGAAAGACTAGCGGAGACCCAGTACTTC. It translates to CASSERLAETQYF.

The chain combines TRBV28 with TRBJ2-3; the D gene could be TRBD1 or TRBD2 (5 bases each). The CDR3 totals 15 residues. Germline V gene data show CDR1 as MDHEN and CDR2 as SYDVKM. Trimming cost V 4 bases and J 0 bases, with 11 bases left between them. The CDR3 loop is CASSWDPQSTDTQYF. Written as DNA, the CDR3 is TGTGCCAGCAGTTGGGACCCCCAGAGCACAGATACGCAGTATTTT.

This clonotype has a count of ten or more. CDR3 coding DNA: TGTGCCAGCAGCCCCAAACTAGATTACTACAATGAGCAGTTCTTC. Protein product: CASSPKLDYYNEQFF. This chain links TRBV27 with TRBJ2-1; D might be TRBD2 (5 bases). The V gene's germline CDR1 is MNHEY and CDR2 SMNVEV (reference sequence). V lost 6 bases and J lost 3, with 15 bases in between. This CDR3 region has 15 residues.